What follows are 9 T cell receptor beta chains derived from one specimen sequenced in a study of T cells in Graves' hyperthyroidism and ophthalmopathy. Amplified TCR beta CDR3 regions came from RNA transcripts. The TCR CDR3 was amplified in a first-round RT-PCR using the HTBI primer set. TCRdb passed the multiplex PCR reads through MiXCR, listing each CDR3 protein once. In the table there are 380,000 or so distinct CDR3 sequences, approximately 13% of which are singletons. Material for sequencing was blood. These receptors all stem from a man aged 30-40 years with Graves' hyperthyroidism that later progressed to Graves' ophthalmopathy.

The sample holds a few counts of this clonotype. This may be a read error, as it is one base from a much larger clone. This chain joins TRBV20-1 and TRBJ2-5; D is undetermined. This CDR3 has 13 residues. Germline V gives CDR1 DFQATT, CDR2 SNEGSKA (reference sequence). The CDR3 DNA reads TGCAGTGCTGCCCGAGGCAGCCAAGAGATCCAGTACTTC. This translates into CSAARGSQEIQYF.

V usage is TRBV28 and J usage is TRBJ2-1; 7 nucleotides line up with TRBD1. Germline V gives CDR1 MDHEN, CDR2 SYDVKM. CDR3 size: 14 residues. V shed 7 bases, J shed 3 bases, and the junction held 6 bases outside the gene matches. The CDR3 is CASKYGTDYNEQFF. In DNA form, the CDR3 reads TGTGCCAGCAAATACGGGACAGACTACAATGAGCAGTTCTTC. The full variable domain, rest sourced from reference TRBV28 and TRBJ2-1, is DVKVTQSSRYLVKRTGEKVFLECVQDMDHENMFWYRQDPGLGLRLIYFSYDVKMKEKGDIPEGYSVSREKKERFSLILESASTNQTSMYLCASKYGTDYNEQFFGPGTRLTVL.

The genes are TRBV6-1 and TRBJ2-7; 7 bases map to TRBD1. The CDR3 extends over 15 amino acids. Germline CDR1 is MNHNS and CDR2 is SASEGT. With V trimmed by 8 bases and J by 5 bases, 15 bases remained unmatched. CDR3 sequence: CASRARDSSRDEQYF. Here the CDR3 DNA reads TGTGCCAGCCGTGCCCGGGACAGCTCTCGGGACGAGCAGTACTTC.

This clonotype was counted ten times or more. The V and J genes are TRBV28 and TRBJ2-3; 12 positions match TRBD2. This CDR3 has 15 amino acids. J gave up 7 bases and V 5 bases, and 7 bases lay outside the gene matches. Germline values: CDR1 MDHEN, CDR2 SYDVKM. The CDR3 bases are TGTGCCAGCAGTGACCCTAGCGGGGGGGCCCATACGCAGTATTTT. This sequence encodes CASSDPSGGAHTQYF.

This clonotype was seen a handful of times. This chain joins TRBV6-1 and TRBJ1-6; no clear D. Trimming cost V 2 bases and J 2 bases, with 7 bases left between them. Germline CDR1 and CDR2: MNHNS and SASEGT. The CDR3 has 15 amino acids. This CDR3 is CASSEQATYNSPLHF. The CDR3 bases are TGTGCCAGCAGTGAACAGGCCACCTATAATTCACCCCTCCACTTT.

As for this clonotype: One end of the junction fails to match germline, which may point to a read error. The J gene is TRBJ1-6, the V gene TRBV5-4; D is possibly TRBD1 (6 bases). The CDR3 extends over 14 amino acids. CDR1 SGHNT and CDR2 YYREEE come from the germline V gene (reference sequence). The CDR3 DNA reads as TGTGTCAGCAGCTTTGACAGGCGTAGCTCACCCCTCCACTTT. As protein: CVSSFDRRSSPLHF.

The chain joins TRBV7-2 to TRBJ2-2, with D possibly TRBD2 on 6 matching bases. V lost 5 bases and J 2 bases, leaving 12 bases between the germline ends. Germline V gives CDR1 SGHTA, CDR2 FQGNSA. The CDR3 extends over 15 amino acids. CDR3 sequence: CASSATRRNTGELFF. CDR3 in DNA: TGTGCCAGCAGCGCGACTAGAAGAAACACCGGGGAGCTGTTTTTT.

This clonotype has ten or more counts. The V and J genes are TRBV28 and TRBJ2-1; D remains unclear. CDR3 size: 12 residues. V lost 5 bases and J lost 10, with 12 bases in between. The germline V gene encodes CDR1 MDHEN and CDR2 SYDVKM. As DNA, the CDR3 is TGTGCCAGCAGTCACCCCTCTAGGGAGCAGTTCTTC. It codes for CASSHPSREQFF.

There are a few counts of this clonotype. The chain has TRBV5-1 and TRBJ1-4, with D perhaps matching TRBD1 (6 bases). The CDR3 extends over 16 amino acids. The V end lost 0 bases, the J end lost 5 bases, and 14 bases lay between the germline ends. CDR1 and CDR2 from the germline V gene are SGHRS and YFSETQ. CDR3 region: CASSLGAGGRNEKLFF. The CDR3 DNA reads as TGCGCCAGCAGCTTGGGAGCGGGGGGCAGGAATGAAAAACTGTTTTTT.